One and the same sample provided the 12 T cell receptor beta chains below, sequenced in a study of cytomegalovirus exposure and HLA in healthy donors. PCR employed 60 Vbeta and 13 Jbeta primers. Repertoires were generated with immunoSEQ multiplex PCR, while TCRdb's copy carries only in-frame clones and drops some. The data contain 150,000 to 200,000 clones, approximately 72% of them singletons. Input material: PBMCs. The receptors come from a human donor in good health.

The genes are TRBV6-6 and TRBJ2-1; D is possibly TRBD1 (6 bases). V lost 4 bases to trimming and J lost 4 bases, with 14 bases between them. The CDR3 covers 15 residues. CDR1 and CDR2 from the germline V gene are MNHNY and SVGAGI (reference sequence). The chain's CDR3 is CASSFKQGVYNEQFF. CDR3 coding DNA: TGTGCCAGCAGTTTCAAACAGGGTGTATACAATGAGCAGTTCTTC.

This chain uses TRBV19 with TRBJ1-2; 7 bases agree with TRBD1. There are 12 residues in the CDR3. Trimming took 5 bases from V and 10 from J; bases not matched to a gene: 7. The V gene's germline CDR1 is LNHDA and CDR2 SQIVND (reference sequence). CDR3 protein: CASSPTGNLYTF. The CDR3 DNA reads TGTGCCAGTAGTCCGACAGGGAATCTCTACACCTTC.

This chain uses TRBV11-3 with TRBJ1-2, with no clear D. Germline lookup yields CDR1 SGHNT and CDR2 YENEEA. The CDR3 length is 14 residues. The V end was cut by 3 bases, the J end by 3 bases, with 11 bases between. The CDR3 spells CASSLIRSDYGYTF. In nucleotides, the CDR3 is TGTGCCAGCAGCTTGATCAGGTCAGACTATGGCTACACCTTC.

The genes are TRBV1 and TRBJ1-6; the DNA was not used to check the table's D call, TRBD1. TRBV1 constitutes a pseudogene. This CDR3 contains 17 residues. CDR3 in DNA: TGCACCAGCAGCCAAGAGACAGGACACTCCTATAATTCACCCCTCCACTTT. This sequence encodes CTSSQETGHSYNSPLHF.

CDR3 sequence: CSVEGETSGDEQFF. The CDR3 coding sequence is TGCAGCGTTGAAGGGGAGACTAGCGGGGATGAGCAGTTCTTC. This rearrangement joins TRBV29-1 to TRBJ2-1; 11 nucleotides match TRBD2. This CDR3 has 14 amino acids. V gave up 1 base and J gave up 8 bases; unmatched junction bases: 4. The germline V gene has CDR1 SQVTM and CDR2 ANQGSEA.

To note about this clone: The sample contains more than one DNA sequence encoding this CDR3. The chain carries TRBV7-3 and TRBJ1-5; D possibly corresponds to TRBD1 (6 bases). V was pared by 5 bases and J by 6 bases, with 11 bases between. This CDR3 is 13 amino acids long. CDR1 and CDR2 from the germline V gene are SGHTA and FQGTGA. The chain's CDR3 is CASSLQGGQPQHF. Written as DNA, the CDR3 is TGTGCCAGCAGCCTACAGGGCGGTCAGCCCCAGCATTTT.

The chain links TRBV5-4 to TRBJ1-5; 11 bases are shared with TRBD1. The CDR3 has 17 amino acids. V trimming: 4 bases; J trimming: 2 bases; junction bases outside the gene matches: 8. Per the germline V gene, CDR1 is SGHNT and CDR2 is YYREEE (reference sequence). The CDR3, as DNA: TGTGCCAGCAGCCAGGACAGGGGGCAGCGTGGCAATCAGCCCCAGCATTTT. It is translated as CASSQDRGQRGNQPQHF.

This chain uses TRBV6-1 with TRBJ2-3, with 7 bases identical to TRBD2. This CDR3 has 14 amino acids. CDR1 and CDR2 from the germline V gene are MNHNS and SASEGT. V lost 1 base and J lost 8; bases outside the gene matches: 6. CDR3 nucleotides: TGTGCCAGCAGTGAAGGGACTAGTTCTCGTACGCAGTATTTT. Its protein is CASSEGTSSRTQYF.

This clone was seen once. In nucleotides, the CDR3 is TGTGCCAGCTCACCACTCAGGGGGAGCAATCAGCCCCAGCATTTT. It encodes CASSPLRGSNQPQHF. The rearrangement links TRBV18 to TRBJ1-5; 7 nucleotides match TRBD1. The CDR3 sequence is 15 residues long. Germline lookup yields CDR1 KGHSH and CDR2 LQKENI. V was clipped by 1 base and J by 1 base; unmatched bases: 1.

J is TRBJ2-2 and V is TRBV6-5; D unclear. The V gene lost 8 bases and the J gene lost 5 bases, with 6 bases spanning the gap. This CDR3 comprises 11 residues. Per the germline V gene, CDR1 is MNHEY and CDR2 is SVGAGI. The DNA of the CDR3 is TGTGCCAGCGGTCAGACCGGGGAGCTGTTTTTT. Translated, it gives CASGQTGELFF.

The chain is built from TRBV2 and TRBJ2-1; 8 bases fit TRBD1. This CDR3 contains 14 residues. Germline CDR1 is SNHLY and CDR2 is FYNNEI. With 4 bases clipped from V and 6 bases from J, the junction kept 5 bases outside the gene matches. This CDR3 is CASSGQGLSNEQFF. The DNA of the CDR3 is TGTGCCAGCAGTGGACAGGGGTTGAGCAATGAGCAGTTCTTC.

The V gene is TRBV5-6, the J gene TRBJ2-7, with TRBD1 identical over 7 bases. CDR1 is SGHDT, CDR2 YYEEEE, per germline. This CDR3 spans 14 amino acids. The junction had 4 bases not matched to a gene; V was cut back by 0 bases and J by 4 bases. The CDR3 here is CASSLAGTAYEQYF. In nucleotides, the CDR3 is TGTGCCAGCAGCTTGGCCGGGACAGCTTACGAGCAGTACTTC.